This note documents a single T cell receptor beta chain sequence. The source of the sample is a study of CD8 T cells in Susac syndrome. TEMRA cells were FACS-enriched and CD8+ and CD4+ T cells negatively isolated. An amount of RNA that ranged from roughly 0.45 to 1 ug was reverse transcribed with random hexamers. Using its own MiXCR run on the immunoSEQ multiplex PCR reads, TCRdb lists one record per CDR3 protein. This repertoire shows approximately 120,000 distinct CDR3 sequences, 95% to 98% found once; its top ten account for 0.096%. Germline V gives CDR1 DFQATT, CDR2 SNEGSKA (reference sequence). J gave up 5 bases and V 3 bases, and 7 bases lay outside the gene matches. The CDR3 has 15 residues.

The sequencing input was CD4+ T cells from PBMCs. The chain combines TRBV20-1 with TRBJ2-1, with 10 bases fitting TRBD2. The receptor comes from a human donor in good health. This CDR3 is CSASPGTSADNEQFF. The CDR3 DNA reads as TGCAGTGCTAGCCCCGGGACTAGCGCGGACAATGAGCAGTTCTTC.